Presented here are 3 T cell receptor beta chains from one specimen sequenced in a study of T cells in Graves' hyperthyroidism and ophthalmopathy. RNA transcripts gave rise to amplified TCR beta CDR3 regions. Researchers ran a first-round RT-PCR on the TCR CDR3 using the HTBI primer set. TCRdb fed the multiplex PCR reads into MiXCR, producing one record per CDR3 protein. The data show hundreds of thousands of distinct CDR3 sequences, around 14% seen once. What was sequenced was blood. The receptor set was obtained from a woman between 18 and 29 years old with Graves' hyperthyroidism.

In its sample, this clonotype was seen many times. This chain uses TRBV20-1 with TRBJ2-7, with 10 positions matching TRBD2. This CDR3 spans 18 amino acids. Germline values: CDR1 DFQATT, CDR2 SNEGSKA (reference sequence). The V and J ends lost 5 bases and 0 bases, in that order; junction bases with no gene match: 16. CDR3 loop: CSAPPPLLLAGDSYEQYF. The CDR3, as DNA: TGCAGTGCTCCGCCCCCACTTTTGCTAGCGGGGGACTCCTACGAGCAGTACTTC.

This clonotype was seen ten or more times. The chain recombines TRBV6-2 or TRBV6-3 with TRBJ1-4; D remains ambiguous. Germline V gene data show CDR1 as MNHEY and CDR2 as SVGEGT. This CDR3 region has 13 residues. The V and J ends lost 2 bases and 5 bases respectively, with 6 bases between them. The CDR3 coding sequence is TGTGCCAGCAGTTACGCGAGGAATGAAAAACTGTTTTTT. It codes for CASSYARNEKLFF.

The chain recombines TRBV27 with TRBJ2-7; perhaps TRBD2 as D (5 bases). This CDR3 region has 16 residues. Trimming removed 3 bases from V and 4 bases from J, with 19 bases in between. CDR1 is MNHEY, CDR2 SMNVEV, per germline (reference sequence). The CDR3 here is CASSLAGISTLYEQYF. The DNA for the CDR3 is TGTGCCAGCAGTTTGGCCGGGATCTCGACTTTATACGAGCAGTACTTC.